This TCR beta chain is drawn from a study of radiotherapy plus CTLA-4 blockade in lung cancer. Repertoires were generated with immunoSEQ multiplex PCR, while TCRdb's copy carries only in-frame clones and drops some. The sample holds about 59,000 clones; around four fifths are singletons and the top ten take roughly 6.7%. V lost 6 bases, J lost 6 bases, and 3 bases stayed unmatched. CDR1 is WSHSY, CDR2 SAAADI, per germline. CDR3 length equals 14 residues. The source is a human donor with non-small cell lung cancer whose response to radiotherapy plus ipilimumab could not be evaluated. The J gene is TRBJ2-1, the V gene TRBV10-2; 12 nucleotides align to TRBD2. The sequencing here drew on peripheral blood, taken from a patient treated with radiotherapy plus ipilimumab. This chain's CDR3 is CASRQTSGGNEQFF. For the CDR3, the DNA is TGCGCCAGCAGGCAGACTAGCGGGGGCAATGAGCAGTTCTTC.